This TCR beta chain was identified in a study of OX40 agonist ivuxolimab in advanced cancers. Study-level background: Partial responses were seen in three patients, one with hepatocellular carcinoma and two with cutaneous melanoma. Overall study findings and caveats: CD8+ T cells were the subset that, on average, had more expanded clones than CD4+.

Profiled with immunoSEQ multiplex PCR; TCRdb holds only in-frame clones, not every one. The data contain some 10,000 clones, 55% to 75% of them singletons. Trimming cost V 3 bases and J 2 bases; bases outside gene matches: 11. The CDR3 covers 17 residues. CDR1 LNHDA and CDR2 SQIVND come from the germline V gene (reference sequence). Systemic immunosuppression or a history of autoimmune disease excluded patients. The study sampled blood at baseline, cycle 4 day 1, and cycle 7 day 1. On this clone itself: Its antigen is unidentified.

The receptor comes from an adult with an advanced solid tumor such as melanoma, head and neck, liver or kidney cancer. The gene calls are TRBV19 and TRBJ2-3; 7 bases map to TRBD2. The sequencing here drew on CD4+ or CD8+ T cells sorted from blood, taken in a trial of the OX40 agonist ivuxolimab. CDR3 loop: CASSILGGIYNTDTQYF. In DNA, the CDR3 is TGTGCCAGTAGTATCCTGGGGGGGATATACAACACAGATACGCAGTATTTT.